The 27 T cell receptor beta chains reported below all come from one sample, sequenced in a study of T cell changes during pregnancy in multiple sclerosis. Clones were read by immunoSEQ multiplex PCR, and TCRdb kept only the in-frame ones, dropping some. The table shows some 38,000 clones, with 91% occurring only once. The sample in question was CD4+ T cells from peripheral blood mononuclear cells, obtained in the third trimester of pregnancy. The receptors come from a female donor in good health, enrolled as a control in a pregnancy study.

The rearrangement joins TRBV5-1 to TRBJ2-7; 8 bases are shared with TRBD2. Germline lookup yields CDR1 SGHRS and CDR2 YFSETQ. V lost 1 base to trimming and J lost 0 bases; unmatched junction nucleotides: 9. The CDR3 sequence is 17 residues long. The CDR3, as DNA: TGCGCCAGCAGCTTGCCGGGGGCTAGCGGGCTCTCCTACGAGCAGTACTTC. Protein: CASSLPGASGLSYEQYF.

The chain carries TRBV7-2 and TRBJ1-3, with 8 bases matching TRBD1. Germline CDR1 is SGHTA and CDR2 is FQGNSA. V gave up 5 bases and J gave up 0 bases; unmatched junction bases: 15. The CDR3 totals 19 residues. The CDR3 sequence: CASSTPSRQGSLSGNTIYF. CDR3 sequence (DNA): TGTGCCAGCAGCACACCCTCCAGACAGGGGAGTCTCTCTGGAAACACCATATATTTT.

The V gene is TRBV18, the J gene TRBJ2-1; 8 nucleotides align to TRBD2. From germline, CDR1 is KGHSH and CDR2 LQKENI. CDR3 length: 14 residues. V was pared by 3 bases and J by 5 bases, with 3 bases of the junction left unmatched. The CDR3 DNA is TGTGCCAGCTCACCCAGCGGGGGCAACAATGAGCAGTTCTTC. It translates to CASSPSGGNNEQFF.

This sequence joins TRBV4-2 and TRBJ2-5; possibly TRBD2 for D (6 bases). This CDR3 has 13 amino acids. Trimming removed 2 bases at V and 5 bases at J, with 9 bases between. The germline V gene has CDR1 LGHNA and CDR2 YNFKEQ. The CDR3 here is CASSQRESETQYF. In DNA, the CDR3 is TGTGCCAGCAGCCAACGGGAGTCGGAGACCCAGTACTTC.

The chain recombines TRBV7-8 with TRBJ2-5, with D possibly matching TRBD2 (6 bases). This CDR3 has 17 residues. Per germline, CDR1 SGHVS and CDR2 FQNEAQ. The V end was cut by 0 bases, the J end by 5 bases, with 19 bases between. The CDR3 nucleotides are TGTGCCAGCAGCTTAGCGCCTATTAGGAGGGTATATGAGACCCAGTACTTC. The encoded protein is CASSLAPIRRVYETQYF. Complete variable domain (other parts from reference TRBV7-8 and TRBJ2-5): GAGVSQSPRYKVAKRGQDVALRCDPISGHVSLFWYQQALGQGPEFLTYFQNEAQLDKSGLPSDRFFAERPEGSVSTLKIQRTQQEDSAVYLCASSLAPIRRVYETQYFGPGTRLLVL.

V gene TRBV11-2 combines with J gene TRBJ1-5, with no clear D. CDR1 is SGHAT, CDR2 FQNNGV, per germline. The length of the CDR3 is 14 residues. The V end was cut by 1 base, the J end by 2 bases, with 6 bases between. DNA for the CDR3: TGTGCCAGCAGCTTAGCTGGGCGCAATCAGCCCCAGCATTTT. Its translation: CASSLAGRNQPQHF.

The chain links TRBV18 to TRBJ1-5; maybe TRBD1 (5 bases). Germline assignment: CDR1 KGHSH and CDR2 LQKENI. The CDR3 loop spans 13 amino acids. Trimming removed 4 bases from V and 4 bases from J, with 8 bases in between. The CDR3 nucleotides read TGTGCCAGCTCACAGGGGCTTAATCAGCCCCAGCATTTT. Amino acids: CASSQGLNQPQHF.

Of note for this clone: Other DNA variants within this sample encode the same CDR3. In DNA, the CDR3 is TGTGCCAGCAGCGTAGTCGGACAGGGCGATGGCTACACCTTC. This gives the protein CASSVVGQGDGYTF. The V gene is TRBV9, the J gene TRBJ1-2, with 8 bases aligning to TRBD1. The junction had 4 bases not matched to a gene; V was cut back by 0 bases and J by 6 bases. The CDR3 totals 14 residues. Germline CDR1 and CDR2: SGDLS and YYNGEE. The entire variable domain, with the rest obtained from reference TRBV9 and TRBJ1-2, is as follows: DSGVTQTPKHLITATGQRVTLRCSPRSGDLSVYWYQQSLDQGLQFLIQYYNGEERAKGNILERFSAQQFPDLHSELNLSSLELGDSALYFCASSVVGQGDGYTFGSGTRLTVV.

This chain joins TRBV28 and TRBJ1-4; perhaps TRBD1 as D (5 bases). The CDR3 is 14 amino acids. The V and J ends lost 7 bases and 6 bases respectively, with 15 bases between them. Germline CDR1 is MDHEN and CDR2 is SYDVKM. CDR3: CASTLGGRDEKLFF. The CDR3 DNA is TGTGCCAGCACCCTGGGGGGGAGGGATGAAAAACTGTTTTTT.

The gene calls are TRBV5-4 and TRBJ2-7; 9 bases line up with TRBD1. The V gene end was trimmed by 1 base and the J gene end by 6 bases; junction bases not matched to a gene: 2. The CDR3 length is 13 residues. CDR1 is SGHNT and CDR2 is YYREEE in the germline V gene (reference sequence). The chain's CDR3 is CASSLRTGAEQYF. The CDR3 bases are TGTGCCAGCAGCTTGAGGACAGGGGCCGAGCAGTACTTC.

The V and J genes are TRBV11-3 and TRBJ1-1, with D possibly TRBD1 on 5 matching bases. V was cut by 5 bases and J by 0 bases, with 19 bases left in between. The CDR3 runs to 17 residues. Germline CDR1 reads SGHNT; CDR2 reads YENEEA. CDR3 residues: CASSGDRGRRLNTEAFF. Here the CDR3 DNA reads TGTGCCAGCAGCGGAGATAGGGGCAGGCGCTTGAACACTGAAGCTTTCTTT.

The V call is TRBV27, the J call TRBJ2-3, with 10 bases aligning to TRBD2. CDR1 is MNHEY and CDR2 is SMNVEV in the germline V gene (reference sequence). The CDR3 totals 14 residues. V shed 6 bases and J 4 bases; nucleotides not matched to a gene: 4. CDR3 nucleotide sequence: TGTGCCAGCAGGCGAGCGGGAGGGGCAGATACGCAGTATTTT. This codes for CASRRAGGADTQYF.

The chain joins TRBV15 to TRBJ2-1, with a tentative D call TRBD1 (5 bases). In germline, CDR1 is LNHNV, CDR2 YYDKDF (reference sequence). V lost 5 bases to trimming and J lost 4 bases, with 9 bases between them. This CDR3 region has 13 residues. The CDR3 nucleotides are TGTGCCACCAGCGGGCAGGGTTACAATGAGCAGTTCTTC. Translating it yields CATSGQGYNEQFF.

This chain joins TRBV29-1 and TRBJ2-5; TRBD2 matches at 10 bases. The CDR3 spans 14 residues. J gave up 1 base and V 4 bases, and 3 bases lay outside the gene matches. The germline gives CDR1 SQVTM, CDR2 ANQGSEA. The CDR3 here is CSVASGRAQETQYF. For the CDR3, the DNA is TGCAGCGTTGCAAGCGGGAGGGCCCAAGAGACCCAGTACTTC.

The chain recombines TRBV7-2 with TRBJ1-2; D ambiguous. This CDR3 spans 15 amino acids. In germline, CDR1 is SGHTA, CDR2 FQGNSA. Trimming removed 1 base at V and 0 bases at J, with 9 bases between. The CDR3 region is CASSLDPGANYGYTF. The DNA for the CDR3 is TGTGCCAGCAGCTTAGATCCAGGCGCTAACTATGGCTACACCTTC.

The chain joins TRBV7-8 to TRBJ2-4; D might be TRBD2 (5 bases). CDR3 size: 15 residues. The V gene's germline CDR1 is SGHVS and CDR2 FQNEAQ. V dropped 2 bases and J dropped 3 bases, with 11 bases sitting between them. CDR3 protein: CASSLRGQGKNIQYF. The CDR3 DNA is TGTGCCAGCAGCTTAAGAGGGCAAGGCAAAAACATTCAGTACTTC.

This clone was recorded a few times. The CDR3 bases are TGTGCCAGCAGCCCTTCCGACAGGGGACAGCCCCAGCATTTT. Its translation is CASSPSDRGQPQHF. J is TRBJ1-5 and V is TRBV6-6, with 8 bases lining up with TRBD1. The CDR3 totals 14 residues. Looked up from germline, CDR1 is MNHNY and CDR2 is SVGAGI (reference sequence). V gave up 6 bases and J gave up 7 bases; unmatched junction bases: 8.

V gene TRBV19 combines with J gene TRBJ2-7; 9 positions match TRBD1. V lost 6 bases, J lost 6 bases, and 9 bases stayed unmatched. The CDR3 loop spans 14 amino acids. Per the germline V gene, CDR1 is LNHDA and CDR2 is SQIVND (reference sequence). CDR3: CASRTGDRAGEQYF. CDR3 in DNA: TGTGCCAGTAGAACAGGGGACAGGGCGGGCGAGCAGTACTTC.

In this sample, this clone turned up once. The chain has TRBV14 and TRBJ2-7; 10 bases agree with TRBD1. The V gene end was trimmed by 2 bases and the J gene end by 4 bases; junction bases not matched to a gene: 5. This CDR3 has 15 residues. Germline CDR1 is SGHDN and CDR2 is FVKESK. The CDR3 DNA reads TGTGCCAGCAGCCAAACCGGGACAGGGGTGTACGAGCAGTACTTC. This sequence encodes CASSQTGTGVYEQYF.

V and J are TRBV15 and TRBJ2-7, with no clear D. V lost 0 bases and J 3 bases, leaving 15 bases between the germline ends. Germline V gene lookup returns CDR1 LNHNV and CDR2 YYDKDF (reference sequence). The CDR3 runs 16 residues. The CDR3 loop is CATSRERHLTFYEQYF. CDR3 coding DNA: TGTGCCACCAGCAGAGAACGACACCTCACCTTCTACGAGCAGTACTTC. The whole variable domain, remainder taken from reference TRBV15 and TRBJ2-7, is DAMVIQNPRYQVTQFGKPVTLSCSQTLNHNVMYWYQQKSSQAPKLLFHYYDKDFNNEADTPDNFQSRRPNTSFCFLDIRSPGLGDTAMYLCATSRERHLTFYEQYFGPGTRLTVT.

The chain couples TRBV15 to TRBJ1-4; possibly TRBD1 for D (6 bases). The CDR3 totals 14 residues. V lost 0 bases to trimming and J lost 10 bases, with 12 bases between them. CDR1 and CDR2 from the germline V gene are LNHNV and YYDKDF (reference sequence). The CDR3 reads CATSRDQGSGKLFF. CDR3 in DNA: TGTGCCACCAGCAGAGATCAGGGGAGTGGAAAACTGTTTTTT. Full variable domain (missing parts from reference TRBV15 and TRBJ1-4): DAMVIQNPRYQVTQFGKPVTLSCSQTLNHNVMYWYQQKSSQAPKLLFHYYDKDFNNEADTPDNFQSRRPNTSFCFLDIRSPGLGDTAMYLCATSRDQGSGKLFFGSGTQLSVL.

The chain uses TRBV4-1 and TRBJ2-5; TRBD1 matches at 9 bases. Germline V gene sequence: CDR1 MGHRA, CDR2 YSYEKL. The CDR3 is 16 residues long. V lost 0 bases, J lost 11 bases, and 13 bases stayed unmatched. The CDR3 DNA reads TGCGCCAGCAGCCAAGATTGGGCCACAGGGGGCGTAGAGCAGTACTTC. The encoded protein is CASSQDWATGGVEQYF.

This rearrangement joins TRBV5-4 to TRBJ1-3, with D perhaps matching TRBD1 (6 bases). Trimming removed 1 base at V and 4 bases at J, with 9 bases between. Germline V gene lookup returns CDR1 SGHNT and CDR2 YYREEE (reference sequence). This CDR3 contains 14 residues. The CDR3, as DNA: TGTGCCAGCAGCTTGACCAGGGGAGGAAACACCATATATTTT. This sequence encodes CASSLTRGGNTIYF.

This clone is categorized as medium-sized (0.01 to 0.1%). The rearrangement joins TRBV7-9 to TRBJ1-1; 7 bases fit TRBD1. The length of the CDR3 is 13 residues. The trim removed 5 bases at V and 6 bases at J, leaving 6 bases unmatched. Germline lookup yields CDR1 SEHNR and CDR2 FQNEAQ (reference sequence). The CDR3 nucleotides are TGTGCCAGCAGCCAGACGCAGGGGGCTGAAGCTTTCTTT. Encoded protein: CASSQTQGAEAFF.

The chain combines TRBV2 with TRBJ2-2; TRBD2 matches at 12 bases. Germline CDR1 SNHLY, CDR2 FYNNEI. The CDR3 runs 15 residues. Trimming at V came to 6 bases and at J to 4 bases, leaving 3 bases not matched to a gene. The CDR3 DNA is TGTGCCAGCAGATCGACTAGCGGGGGCACCGGGGAGCTGTTTTTT. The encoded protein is CASRSTSGGTGELFF.

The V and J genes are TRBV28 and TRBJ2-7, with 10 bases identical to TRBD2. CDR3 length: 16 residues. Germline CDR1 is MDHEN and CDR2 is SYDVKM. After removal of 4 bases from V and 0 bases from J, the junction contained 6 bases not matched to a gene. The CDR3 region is CASSSPASGSSYEQYF. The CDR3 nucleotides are TGTGCCAGCAGTTCCCCGGCTAGCGGGAGCTCCTACGAGCAGTACTTC. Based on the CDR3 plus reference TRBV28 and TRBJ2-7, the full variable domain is DVKVTQSSRYLVKRTGEKVFLECVQDMDHENMFWYRQDPGLGLRLIYFSYDVKMKEKGDIPEGYSVSREKKERFSLILESASTNQTSMYLCASSSPASGSSYEQYFGPGTRLTVT.

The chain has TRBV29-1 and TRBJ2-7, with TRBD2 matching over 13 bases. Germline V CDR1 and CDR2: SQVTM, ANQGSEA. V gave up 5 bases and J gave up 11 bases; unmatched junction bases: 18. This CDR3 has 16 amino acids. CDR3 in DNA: TGCAGCGTTAAACTAACTAGCGGGAGGGATAGGTTAGTCGAGTACTTC. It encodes CSVKLTSGRDRLVEYF.